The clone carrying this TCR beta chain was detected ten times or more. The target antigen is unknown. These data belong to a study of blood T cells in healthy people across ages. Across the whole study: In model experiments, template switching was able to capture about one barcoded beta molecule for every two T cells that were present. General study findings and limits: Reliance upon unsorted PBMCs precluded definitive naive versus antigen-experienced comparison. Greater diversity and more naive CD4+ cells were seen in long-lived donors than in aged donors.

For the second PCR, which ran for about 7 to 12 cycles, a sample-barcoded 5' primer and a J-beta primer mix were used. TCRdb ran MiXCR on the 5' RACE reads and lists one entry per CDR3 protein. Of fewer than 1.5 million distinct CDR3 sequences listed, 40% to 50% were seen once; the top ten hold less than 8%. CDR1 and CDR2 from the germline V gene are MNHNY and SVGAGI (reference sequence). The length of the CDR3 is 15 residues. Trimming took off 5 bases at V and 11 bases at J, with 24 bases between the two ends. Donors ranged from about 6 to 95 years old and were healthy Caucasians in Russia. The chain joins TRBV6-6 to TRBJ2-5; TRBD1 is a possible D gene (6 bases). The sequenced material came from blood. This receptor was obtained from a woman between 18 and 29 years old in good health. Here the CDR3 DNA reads TGTGCCAGCAGTCCCACGGACAGTAATTACGGGGAGCAGTACTTC. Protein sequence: CASSPTDSNYGEQYF.